This record concerns one T cell receptor beta chain sequence. The data originate from a study of blood T cells in healthy people across ages. The use of a sample-barcoded 5' primer and a J-beta primer mix characterized a second PCR of roughly 7 to 12 cycles. TCRdb independently ran MiXCR on the 5' RACE reads; one entry per CDR3 protein. The sample carries about 670,000 distinct CDR3 sequences, roughly 41% recorded once. CDR1 and CDR2 from the germline V gene are LGHNA and YNFKEQ. V was cut by 4 bases and J by 0 bases, with 10 bases left in between. This CDR3 contains 15 residues. Sequenced material: blood. The receptor was derived from a man older than 75 in good health. The V and J genes are TRBV4-2 and TRBJ2-1; D might be TRBD2 (5 bases). The CDR3, as DNA: TGTGCCAGCAGCCGAAGCGGTAACTCCTACAATGAGCAGTTCTTC. Protein: CASSRSGNSYNEQFF.